This T cell receptor (beta chain) was observed in a study of shared clonotypes between healthy human individuals. Germline assignment: CDR1 LGHNA and CDR2 YSLEER. The germline V and J ends were trimmed by 2 bases and 1 base, with 5 bases remaining between them. The CDR3 is 13 residues long. The method was immunoSEQ multiplex PCR; TCRdb's version includes in-frame clones alone and lacks a portion of them. The profile shows hundreds of thousands of clones, roughly four fifths of them singletons. Findings and caveats of the study: Deeper or shallower sequencing was expected to change how clonotypes are shared among donors.

As concerns this clone: Its specificity is unknown.

The sequencing sample was made of PBMCs. The TCR was taken from a woman in her thirties or forties in good health. Some clones in this sample may be carry-over from other donors' samples. This chain uses TRBV4-3 with TRBJ1-1, with unresolved D. CDR3 residues: CASSQLGNTEAFF. CDR3 DNA: TGCGCCAGCAGCCAACTCGGGAACACTGAAGCTTTCTTT.